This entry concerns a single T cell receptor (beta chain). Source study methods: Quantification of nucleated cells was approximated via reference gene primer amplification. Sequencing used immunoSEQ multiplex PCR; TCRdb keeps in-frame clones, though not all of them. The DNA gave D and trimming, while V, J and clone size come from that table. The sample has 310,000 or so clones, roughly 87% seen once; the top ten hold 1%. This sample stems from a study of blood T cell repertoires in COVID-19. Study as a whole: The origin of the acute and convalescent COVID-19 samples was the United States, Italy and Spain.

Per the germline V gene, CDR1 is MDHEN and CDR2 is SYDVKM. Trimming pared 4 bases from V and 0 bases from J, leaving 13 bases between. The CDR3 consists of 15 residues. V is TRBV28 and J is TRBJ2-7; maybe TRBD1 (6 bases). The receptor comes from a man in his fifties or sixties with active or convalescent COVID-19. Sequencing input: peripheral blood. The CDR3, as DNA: TGTGCCAGCAGTTCATCGGGACACCTCTCCTACGAGCAGTACTTC. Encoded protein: CASSSSGHLSYEQYF.